This T cell receptor (beta chain) appears in the sequencing data of a study of blood T cell repertoires in COVID-19 (dated by TCRdb to the early 2020s). With respect to the entire study: The collaborator samples originated in the United States, Italy and Spain and spanned the acute and convalescent phases of COVID-19. The material from the prospective study consisted of cDNA or gDNA derived from T cells, B-cell-depleted T cells, or PBMCs. The dataset comprised deeply sampled blood TCRbeta repertoires from subjects exposed to, actively infected with, or recovered from COVID-19. The repertoires were released in a freely available public database intended as a resource for research on the immune response to SARS-CoV-2. The samples were drawn from the first 160 participants of the ongoing ImmuneRACE study and from 950 to 1,500 subjects provided by 6 global collaborators. Sample metadata almost always included a de-identified subject ID, COVID-19 status, age in years and sex. HLA class I and class II types, where available, came from metadata supplied by the sample provider rather than from assay-based typing.

The immunoSEQ Assay, a bias-controlled multiplex PCR, was used to amplify TCRbeta CDR3 regions from genomic DNA. The published analysis was carried out like this. Nucleated cell counts per sample were estimated from amplification of reference gene primers within the assay. To quantify the absolute abundance of each unique TCRbeta CDR3 rearrangement, sequence reads were collapsed and filtered. For each sample, productive Simpson clonality was calculated as the square root of Simpson's diversity index across productive rearrangements. Not all clones reach the TCRdb copy of this immuneACCESS table, which keeps in-frame sequences only. Checked studies attribute under half of the gap to unresolved V genes and leave the rest unexplained. The DNA gave D and trimming, while V, J and clone size come from that table. This sample comprises tens of thousands of clones, about 94% of them detected only once. The ten largest clones take up 3.5% to 4.5% of the sample.

To note about this clone: The antigen this receptor binds is unknown. No quality values exist for individual bases; no much larger clone is one base distant.

CDR1 and CDR2 (SGHRS, YFSETQ) derive from the germline V gene. Ends trimmed: V by 0 bases, J by 3 bases; bases unmatched to a gene: 2. Reading from cysteine to phenylalanine, the CDR3 counts 14 amino acids. Only the CDR3 part of the read is kept: 42 bases, read in frame from the first base. Collaborating institutions collected whole blood in K2EDTA tubes following their own protocols. For TCRbeta analysis, collaborator samples were shipped as frozen whole blood, as isolated PBMCs, or as DNA extracted from either sample type. Results the study describes overall, beyond this receptor: The amount of clinical and demographic metadata varied by source and participant and was provided uncurated.

The sequencing sample was made of peripheral blood. This sequence was found in a human donor with active COVID-19. The donor label of this sample is uncertain. The chain couples TRBV5-1 to TRBJ2-5; TRBD2 agrees with 7 junctional bases. The nucleotide sequence reads as follows: TGCGCCAGCAGCTTGGCCGGGACTAAAGAGACCCAGTACTTC. This gives the protein CASSLAGTKETQYF. The full variable domain, with segments outside the CDR3 supplied by the reference TRBV5-1 and TRBJ2-5 proteins, appears as KAGVTQTPRYLIKTRGQQVTLSCSPISGHRSVSWYQQTPGQGLQFLFEYFSETQRNKGNFPGRFSGRQFSNSRSEMNVSTLELGDSALYLCASSLAGTKETQYFGPGTRLLVL.